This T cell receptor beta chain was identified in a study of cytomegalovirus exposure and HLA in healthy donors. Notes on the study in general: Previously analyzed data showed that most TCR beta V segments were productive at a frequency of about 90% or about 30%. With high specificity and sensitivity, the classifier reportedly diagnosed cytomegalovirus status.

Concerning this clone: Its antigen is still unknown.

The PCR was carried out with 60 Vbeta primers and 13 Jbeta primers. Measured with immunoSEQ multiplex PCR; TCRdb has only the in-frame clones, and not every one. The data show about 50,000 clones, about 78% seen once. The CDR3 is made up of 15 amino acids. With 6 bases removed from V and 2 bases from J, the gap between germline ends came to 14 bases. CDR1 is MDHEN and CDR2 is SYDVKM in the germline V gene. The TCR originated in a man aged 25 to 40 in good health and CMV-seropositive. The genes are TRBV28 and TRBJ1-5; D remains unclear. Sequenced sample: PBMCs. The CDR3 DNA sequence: TGTGCCAGCAGCCATGAGACTGCCGGCAATCAGCCCCAGCATTTT. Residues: CASSHETAGNQPQHF.